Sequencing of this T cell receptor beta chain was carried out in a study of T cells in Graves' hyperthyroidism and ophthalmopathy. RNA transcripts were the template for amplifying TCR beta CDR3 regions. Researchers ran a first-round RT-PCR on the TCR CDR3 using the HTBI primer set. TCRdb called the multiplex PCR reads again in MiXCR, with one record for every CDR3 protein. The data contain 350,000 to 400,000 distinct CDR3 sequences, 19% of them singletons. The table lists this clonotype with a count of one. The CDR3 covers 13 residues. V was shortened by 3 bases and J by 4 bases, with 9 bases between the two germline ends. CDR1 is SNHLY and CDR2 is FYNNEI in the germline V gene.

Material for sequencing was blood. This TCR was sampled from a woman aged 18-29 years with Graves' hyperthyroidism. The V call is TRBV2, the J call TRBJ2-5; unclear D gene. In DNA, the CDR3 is TGTGCCAGCAGTGATTCGCCGGGAGAGACCCAGTACTTC. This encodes CASSDSPGETQYF.